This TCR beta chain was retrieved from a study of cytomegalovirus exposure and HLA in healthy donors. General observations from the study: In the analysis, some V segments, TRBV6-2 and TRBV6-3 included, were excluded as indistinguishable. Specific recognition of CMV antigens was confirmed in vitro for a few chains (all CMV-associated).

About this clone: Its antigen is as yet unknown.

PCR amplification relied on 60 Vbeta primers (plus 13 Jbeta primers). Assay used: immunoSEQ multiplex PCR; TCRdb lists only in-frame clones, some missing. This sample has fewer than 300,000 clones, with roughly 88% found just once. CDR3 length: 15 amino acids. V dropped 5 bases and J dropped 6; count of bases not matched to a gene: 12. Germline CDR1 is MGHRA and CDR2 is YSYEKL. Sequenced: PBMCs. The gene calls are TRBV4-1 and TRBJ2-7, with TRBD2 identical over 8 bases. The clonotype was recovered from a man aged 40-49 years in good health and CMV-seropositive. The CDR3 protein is CASSRPGLVAAEQYF. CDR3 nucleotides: TGCGCCAGCAGCAGGCCGGGACTAGTAGCTGCCGAGCAGTACTTC.